This T cell receptor beta chain emerged from a study of long-term antiretroviral therapy in people with HIV. Points from the study as a whole: Regardless of time point, clones expanded before ART dominated the repertoire. Despite increasing after ART, diversity remained lower than that of transplant donor controls. The blood, collected between the mid-2000s and the late 2010s, was possibly taken under older ART regimens.

Held in samples before DNA extraction were roughly 0.9-11 million cryopreserved PBMC. At survey level, the immunoSEQ assay was run in its v3.0 version. Clones were sequenced by immunoSEQ multiplex PCR, and TCRdb holds only the in-frame ones, with some missing. Here the sample spans 40,000 to 60,000 clones, approximately 79% being singletons. On this clone: The antigen is undetermined. The sample contains more than one DNA sequence encoding this CDR3.

Losses at the gene ends were 5 bases for V and 2 bases for J; bases not matched to a gene: 1. The CDR3 length is 13 residues. Germline V CDR1 and CDR2: MRHNA, SNTAGT. This specimen consisted of unsorted PBMCs, obtained 0.8 years after starting antiretroviral therapy. The receptor comes from a woman aged 18 to 35 with HIV. V gene TRBV6-4 combines with J gene TRBJ1-2; 8 positions agree with TRBD1. The CDR3 bases are TGTGCCAGCAGTCGGGACAGGAACTATGGCTACACCTTC. Its protein is CASSRDRNYGYTF.